This entry is about one TCR beta chain. Its antigen is unknown. Base qualities were left out, and no much larger clone turns up one base away. The CDR3 sequence holds 16 residues, the cysteine and phenylalanine included. Left in the record is the CDR3 DNA by itself, 48 bases read in frame from the first base. Cut back by 1 base and 8 bases, the V and J ends lie 20 bases apart. From a lookup of the germline V gene (reference sequence), CDR1 and CDR2 are LNHNV and YYDKDF. This entry comes from a study of T-cell memory formation after mild COVID-19 (dated by TCRdb to 2020 to 2022). Notes on the research overall: TCR sequence clusters from the two donors were largely donor specific. In a couple of donors, T-cell clones that expanded and contracted after mild COVID-19 were tracked by sequencing TCRalpha and TCRbeta repertoires over time. The cohort comprised two young, previously healthy adult volunteers, one female and one male. Overall study outcomes, separate from this receptor: From day 15 to 85, contracting clones showed balanced CD4/CD8 phenotypes, whereas a second wave of clones that expanded from day 15 to 37 leaned towards CD4+. Contracting CD4+ clones were found mainly in CM and EM memory subsets, while CD8+ clones were enriched in EMRA. Only a couple of mild cases were covered in the study, and larger cohorts including severe cases with pre-infection samples were considered necessary. Some responding clones were found in pre-infection memory, which suggests that pre-existing cross-reactive memory T cells took part in the SARS-CoV-2 response. SARS-CoV-2 specificity was not confirmed for the second-wave clones peaking on day 37.

Data came from an Illumina NovaSeq 6000. Using 5'RACE with constant-segment primers, TCRalpha and TCRbeta cDNA libraries were constructed, with sample barcodes and unique molecular identifiers added in the process. Trizol reagent was used to extract RNA from every sample. Amplification of the libraries took two PCR steps, and the second step added a second sample barcode plus Illumina TruSeq adapters. The libraries were sequenced on an Illumina NovaSeq using 2 x 150 bp paired-end reads. For the original study's pipeline: With migec v1.2.7, reads were demultiplexed and then collapsed into UMI-guided consensus sequences. Using mixcr v2.1.11, UMI consensuses were aligned to TRA and TRB V and J templates and then assembled into clonotypes. A clonotype was counted as expanded or contracted only when both edgeR and NoisET called the clonotype significant, with the noise models trained on biological replicates. For edgeR calls, the thresholds were a false discovery rate-adjusted p below 0.01 and a log2 fold-change of 1. As an exploratory analysis of dynamics, PCA with hierarchical clustering was applied to max-normalized trajectories of the 1000 most abundant clonotypes. Separately sequenced CD4+ and CD8+ repertoires were used to assign the CD4 or CD8 phenotype of responding clones. Clones were called with MiXCR by TCRdb after fastp trimmed the public reads at Q25, and only in-frame beta chains were retained. Under each unique CDR3 protein, matching rows form one entry showing the most common genes and DNA. The V and J calls shown here were made by TCRdb, not taken from the authors' results. Within this sample are some 210,000 distinct CDR3 sequences, with about 27% of them counted one time only. Of the sample, 9.5% to 12% is held by the ten largest clones.

Ficoll-Paque density gradient centrifugation was used to isolate PBMCs. The chain uses TRBV15 and TRBJ1-2; too little of a D gene remains to name it. The receptor was isolated from an adult woman who had mild COVID-19 (a few samples of this study predate the infection). The sample titles of this study are shuffled in the database, so cell type and time point are left out; the donor was told from shared clones. Sequencing was performed on PBMCs or a T cell subset sorted from them (not recorded which). The DNA reads as follows: TGTGCCACCAGCAGAGTAGTTAACAGCCCGGCATCAGGCTACACCTTC. Its protein product is CATSRVVNSPASGYTF.